One T cell receptor beta chain is described in this entry. The authors' processing: Scientists estimated how many nucleated cells there were by amplifying reference gene primers. The table came from immunoSEQ multiplex PCR; TCRdb's copy has only in-frame clones and leaves some out. D and trimming come from the DNA, and the V and J calls and clone size come from that table. Of approximately 270,000 clones in the sample, around nine tenths were seen once. The entry originates in a study of blood T cell repertoires in COVID-19. Study in general: Donors in the United States, Italy and Spain gave samples during acute or convalescent COVID-19. PBMCs, B-cell-depleted T cells, or T cells were the source of the cDNA or gDNA that made up the material.

CDR3 length equals 13 residues. Germline V CDR1 and CDR2: SGHKS, YYEKEE (reference sequence). Trimming stripped 0 bases from V and 7 bases from J, with 8 bases between. The receptor comes from a young man with acute or convalescent COVID-19. This rearrangement joins TRBV5-5 to TRBJ1-5; tentatively, D is TRBD1 (5 bases). The sequenced sample consisted of peripheral blood. In DNA, the CDR3 is TGTGCCAGCAGCTTGGCCGGGGGGCAGCCCCAGCATTTT. It translates to CASSLAGGQPQHF.